Sequencing of this T cell receptor beta chain was carried out in a study of cytomegalovirus exposure and HLA in healthy donors. On the study more broadly: The use of the same platform for the 90 to 150 validation repertoires and the roughly 630 first-cohort repertoires was reported by a later analysis. Study findings and constraints: Clusters of TCRs from the first cohort tended to co-occur in the roughly 120 validation repertoires (as a later analysis found). Some TCR beta chains (more than 150 of them) were listed as cytomegalovirus-associated.

Points on this clone: Its antigen is not identified.

The repertoire was sequenced with immunoSEQ multiplex PCR; TCRdb's copy has only in-frame clones and lacks some. Here the sample spans tens of thousands of clones, 80% to 90% being singletons. With 4 bases clipped from V and 5 bases from J, the junction kept 14 bases outside the gene matches. The CDR3 totals 16 residues. Germline CDR1 reads MNHEY; CDR2 reads SVGAGI. The chain employs TRBV6-5 and TRBJ2-7, with 7 bases fitting TRBD1. Sequencing input: PBMCs. This TCR derives from a woman in her late teens or twenties in good health and CMV-seropositive. The CDR3 loop is CASSSRTGVAENEQYF. The DNA of the CDR3 is TGTGCCAGCAGTTCCCGAACAGGGGTCGCGGAGAACGAGCAGTACTTC.